The next 27 T cell receptor beta chains were all read from a single sample in a study of immune cell composition in non-small cell lung cancer. Normal lung was sampled as far from the tumour as possible, at least 3 cm. Repertoires were generated with immunoSEQ multiplex PCR, while TCRdb's copy carries only in-frame clones and drops some. The table shows 990 or so clones, with about three quarters occurring only once. Input material: non-adjacent lung tissue. These receptors originate from a human donor with non-small cell lung cancer.

This chain joins TRBV5-6 and TRBJ2-1, with 10 bases lining up with TRBD2. The CDR3 has 15 residues. The germline V gene has CDR1 SGHDT and CDR2 YYEEEE. V shed 3 bases, J shed 4 bases, and the junction held 4 bases outside the gene matches. CDR3 DNA sequence: TGTGCCAGCAGCTCTGTACTAGCGGGGTACAATGAGCAGTTCTTC. This encodes CASSSVLAGYNEQFF.

This chain uses TRBV7-3 with TRBJ2-2; no definite D call. The germline V gene encodes CDR1 SGHTA and CDR2 FQGTGA. Trimming removed 2 bases at V and 5 bases at J, with 15 bases between. The length of the CDR3 is 16 residues. In nucleotides, the CDR3 is TGTGCCAGCAGCTTATGGTCAGGTCCCGGAACCGGGGAGCTGTTTTTT. Its translation is CASSLWSGPGTGELFF.

This chain connects TRBV4-1 to TRBJ1-2; D is undetermined. Trimming took off 0 bases at V and 4 bases at J, with 21 bases between the two ends. Per the germline V gene, CDR1 is MGHRA and CDR2 is YSYEKL. The CDR3 covers 18 residues. The CDR3: CASSQDGPPAGGFYGYTF. CDR3 nucleotides: TGCGCCAGCAGCCAAGATGGCCCCCCGGCAGGCGGATTCTATGGCTACACCTTC.

In DNA, the CDR3 is TGTGCCAGCAGCTTAGGGGGCCCGACCGGCTACACCTTC. This gives the protein CASSLGGPTGYTF. The V and J genes are TRBV7-8 and TRBJ1-2, with a tentative D call TRBD1 (5 bases). The CDR3 has 13 amino acids. V was shortened by 1 base and J by 8 bases, with 11 bases between the two germline ends. Germline lookup yields CDR1 SGHVS and CDR2 FQNEAQ.

This clone was seen a handful of times. This rearrangement joins TRBV5-1 to TRBJ2-5, with no clear D. CDR3 length equals 12 residues. The V gene lost 0 bases and the J gene lost 5 bases, with 5 bases spanning the gap. The germline V gene has CDR1 SGHRS and CDR2 YFSETQ. CDR3 region: CASSLDGETQYF. Here the CDR3 DNA reads TGCGCCAGCAGCTTGGATGGGGAGACCCAGTACTTC.

J is TRBJ1-1 and V is TRBV11-2; 8 nucleotides line up with TRBD1. The CDR3 sequence is 14 residues long. Germline CDR1 reads SGHAT; CDR2 reads FQNNGV. With V trimmed by 3 bases and J by 5 bases, 5 bases remained unmatched. The DNA of the CDR3 is TGTGCCAGCAGCTTTCGGACAGGGAGGACTGAAGCTTTCTTT. This encodes CASSFRTGRTEAFF.

The J gene is TRBJ1-5, the V gene TRBV6-5; D possibly corresponds to TRBD1 (6 bases). Germline values: CDR1 MNHEY, CDR2 SVGAGI. The ends were cut back, 2 bases at V and 5 bases at J, with 10 bases in the middle. The CDR3 covers 14 residues. The CDR3 DNA reads as TGTGCCAGCAGTTACGGACAGTATCATCAGCCCCAGCATTTT. Residues: CASSYGQYHQPQHF.

The J gene is TRBJ1-1, the V gene TRBV28; D call uncertain. The germline V gene has CDR1 MDHEN and CDR2 SYDVKM. V dropped 10 bases and J dropped 4 bases, with 13 bases sitting between them. The length of the CDR3 is 12 residues. CDR3: CATSLVTTEAFF. The CDR3 coding sequence is TGTGCCACCTCCCTTGTGACCACTGAAGCTTTCTTT.

The chain uses TRBV5-6 and TRBJ2-5, with 7 bases identical to TRBD2. Germline V CDR1 and CDR2: SGHDT, YYEEEE. The CDR3 covers 15 residues. With 4 bases clipped from V and 5 bases from J, the junction kept 11 bases outside the gene matches. This CDR3 reads CASSPSGRSVETQYF. The CDR3 region has the DNA TGTGCCAGCAGCCCATCCGGGAGGTCCGTGGAGACCCAGTACTTC.

CDR3 loop: CASSRDRDRQYF. The CDR3 DNA sequence: TGTGCCAGCAGCCGGGACAGGGATAGGCAGTACTTC. The gene calls are TRBV11-1 and TRBJ2-7, with 9 bases matching TRBD1. The CDR3 runs 12 residues. J was trimmed by 9 bases and V by 5 bases; bases with no gene match: 5. The germline V gene encodes CDR1 SGHAT and CDR2 FQDESV (reference sequence).

The genes are TRBV7-2 and TRBJ2-5, with 9 nucleotides matching TRBD2. Germline CDR1 and CDR2: SGHTA and FQGNSA. The CDR3 loop spans 15 amino acids. With 1 base clipped from V and 6 bases from J, the junction kept 6 bases outside the gene matches. The CDR3 DNA reads TGTGCCAGCAGCTTAGTCGGCGGGGGGGCGAAGACCCAGTACTTC. Translation: CASSLVGGGAKTQYF.

The genes are TRBV4-1 and TRBJ2-1; 7 bases agree with TRBD1. CDR3 length equals 14 residues. Per the germline V gene, CDR1 is MGHRA and CDR2 is YSYEKL. With 4 bases clipped from V and 3 bases from J, the junction kept 3 bases outside the gene matches. In nucleotides, the CDR3 is TGCGCCAGCAGCCCGAGGGACAGCTACAATGAGCAGTTCTTC. It codes for CASSPRDSYNEQFF.

This chain's CDR3 is CASSFSPRRETQYF. The DNA of the CDR3 is TGTGCCAGCTCATTCTCACCGAGGCGGGAGACCCAGTACTTC. This chain links TRBV18 with TRBJ2-5; no clear D. Germline-derived CDR1 and CDR2 are KGHSH and LQKENI. V was clipped by 5 bases and J by 5 bases, with 15 bases between them. This CDR3 is 14 amino acids long.

The rearrangement uses TRBV9 and TRBJ2-2; 9 nucleotides align to TRBD1. This CDR3 contains 16 residues. The ends lost 4 bases at V and 3 bases at J; junction bases unmatched: 7. CDR1 and CDR2 (germline): SGDLS, YYNGEE. CDR3 loop: CASSPRTGEYTGELFF. The CDR3 DNA reads TGTGCCAGCAGCCCCCGGACAGGGGAGTACACCGGGGAGCTGTTTTTT.

This chain uses TRBV5-6 with TRBJ2-5, with 7 bases lining up with TRBD1. Unmatched junction bases numbered 6, after V lost 3 bases and J lost 1 base. CDR3 length equals 15 residues. The germline V gene has CDR1 SGHDT and CDR2 YYEEEE. The CDR3 protein is CASSSTGLSQETQYF. The DNA for the CDR3 is TGTGCCAGCAGCTCGACAGGGCTGTCCCAAGAGACCCAGTACTTC.

The chain has TRBV5-1 and TRBJ2-1; 7 bases are a match to TRBD1. The V segment lost 2 bases and the J segment 10 bases; nucleotides outside the gene matches: 6. CDR3 size: 13 residues. The germline gives CDR1 SGHRS, CDR2 YFSETQ. The CDR3 here is CASSLQGWREQFF. In DNA form, the CDR3 reads TGCGCCAGCAGCTTACAGGGGTGGCGGGAGCAGTTCTTC.

This chain connects TRBV7-8 to TRBJ2-1; 8 positions agree with TRBD2. Germline V gene sequence: CDR1 SGHVS, CDR2 FQNEAQ. This CDR3 spans 16 amino acids. The ends lost 3 bases at V and 6 bases at J; junction bases unmatched: 10. CDR3 nucleotides: TGTGCCAGCAGCTTCCCCCCGGGGGGGATGAGCAATGAGCAGTTCTTC. Amino acids: CASSFPPGGMSNEQFF.

V usage is TRBV11-1 and J usage is TRBJ1-4; 9 nucleotides line up with TRBD1. V lost 5 bases to trimming and J lost 5 bases; unmatched junction nucleotides: 9. Germline assignment: CDR1 SGHAT and CDR2 FQDESV (reference sequence). The CDR3 has 16 amino acids. This CDR3 is CASSPPGQGLNEKLFF. In nucleotides, the CDR3 is TGTGCCAGCAGCCCCCCAGGACAGGGGCTAAATGAAAAACTGTTTTTT.

The rearrangement joins TRBV6-5 to TRBJ2-3; 12 bases agree with TRBD2. V shed 4 bases, J shed 9 bases, and the junction held 8 bases outside the gene matches. Germline CDR1 reads MNHEY; CDR2 reads SVGAGI. This CDR3 comprises 15 residues. Here the CDR3 reads CASSSSGGAVGTQYF. CDR3 in DNA: TGTGCCAGCAGTTCTAGCGGGGGGGCGGTAGGAACGCAGTATTTT.

V is TRBV7-3 and J is TRBJ2-1; D not certain. V was cut by 2 bases and J by 6 bases, with 23 bases left in between. The V gene's germline CDR1 is SGHTA and CDR2 FQGTGA. This CDR3 spans 18 amino acids. The CDR3 DNA sequence: TGTGCCAGCAGCTTATCCGCACCGGGTTCTAGTTACCCCAATGAGCAGTTCTTC. It encodes CASSLSAPGSSYPNEQFF.

The chain has TRBV18 and TRBJ2-7; 9 nucleotides match TRBD1. The junction had 2 bases not matched to a gene; V was cut back by 3 bases and J by 2 bases. The CDR3 contains 14 residues. Germline V gene data show CDR1 as KGHSH and CDR2 as LQKENI. CDR3 sequence: CASSPGQGAYEQYF. CDR3 nucleotides: TGTGCCAGCTCACCGGGACAGGGTGCCTACGAGCAGTACTTC.

J is TRBJ2-5 and V is TRBV5-1; TRBD2 matches 12 bases. This CDR3 comprises 16 residues. Germline V gives CDR1 SGHRS, CDR2 YFSETQ. V was clipped by 4 bases and J by 4 bases; unmatched bases: 8. The DNA of the CDR3 is TGCGCCAGCAGCGCCCTAGCGGGGGGGCGGGGAGAGACCCAGTACTTC. It is translated as CASSALAGGRGETQYF.

J is TRBJ1-6 and V is TRBV7-9; 8 bases fit TRBD1. The germline CDR1 and CDR2 sequences are SEHNR and FQNEAQ (reference sequence). The CDR3 totals 18 residues. The trim removed 5 bases at V and 6 bases at J, leaving 15 bases unmatched. The CDR3 region has the DNA TGTGCCAGCAGCGACGGGCAGGGCAGGGGGCCTCGTAATTCACCCCTCCACTTT. Translated: CASSDGQGRGPRNSPLHF.

In its sample, this clone was seen a few times. The chain couples TRBV5-4 to TRBJ2-1; a weak D match, TRBD2 (6 bases). Trimming removed 4 bases from V and 4 bases from J, with 18 bases in between. The CDR3 totals 16 residues. Germline CDR1 is SGHNT and CDR2 is YYREEE (reference sequence). The CDR3 DNA reads TGTGCCAGCAGCCCACCCGGCGGGGCGGTATACAATGAGCAGTTCTTC. It encodes CASSPPGGAVYNEQFF.

This chain joins TRBV5-1 and TRBJ2-5, with 8 nucleotides matching TRBD2. Germline V gene sequence: CDR1 SGHRS, CDR2 YFSETQ. The CDR3 loop spans 13 amino acids. V was pared by 5 bases and J by 4 bases, with 4 bases of the junction left unmatched. The CDR3 DNA reads TGCGCCAGCAGAACTAGCGGAGGAGAGACCCAGTACTTC. It is translated as CASRTSGGETQYF.

The chain is built from TRBV27 and TRBJ1-1; perhaps TRBD1 as D (6 bases). Looked up from germline, CDR1 is MNHEY and CDR2 is SMNVEV (reference sequence). Trimming left V 8 bases short and J 5 bases short, with 15 bases between. This CDR3 has 13 residues. The CDR3 nucleotides are TGTGCCAGCCCCTTGGGGGGCAGGACTGAAGCTTTCTTT. Translation: CASPLGGRTEAFF.

By share, this clone ranks as hyperexpanded. The CDR3 reads CASSPDRVPYEQYF. The DNA for the CDR3 is TGCGCCAGCAGCCCGGACAGGGTCCCCTACGAGCAGTACTTC. The V call is TRBV4-1, the J call TRBJ2-7, with TRBD1 matching over 8 bases. The length of the CDR3 is 14 residues. CDR1 and CDR2 from the germline V gene are MGHRA and YSYEKL. V was clipped by 4 bases and J by 2 bases; unmatched bases: 4.